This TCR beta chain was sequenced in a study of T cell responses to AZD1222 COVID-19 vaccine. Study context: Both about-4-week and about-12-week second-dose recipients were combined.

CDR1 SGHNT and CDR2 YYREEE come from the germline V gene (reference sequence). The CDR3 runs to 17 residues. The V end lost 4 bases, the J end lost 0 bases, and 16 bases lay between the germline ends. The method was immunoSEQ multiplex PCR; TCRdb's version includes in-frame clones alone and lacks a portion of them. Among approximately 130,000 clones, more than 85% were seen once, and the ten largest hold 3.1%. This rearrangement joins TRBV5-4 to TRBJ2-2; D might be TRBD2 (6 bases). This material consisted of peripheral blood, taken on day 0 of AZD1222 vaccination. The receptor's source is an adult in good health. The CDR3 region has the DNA TGTGCCAGCAGCCCGGAGGGGCTAGCGTCGAACACCGGGGAGCTGTTTTTT. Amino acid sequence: CASSPEGLASNTGELFF.